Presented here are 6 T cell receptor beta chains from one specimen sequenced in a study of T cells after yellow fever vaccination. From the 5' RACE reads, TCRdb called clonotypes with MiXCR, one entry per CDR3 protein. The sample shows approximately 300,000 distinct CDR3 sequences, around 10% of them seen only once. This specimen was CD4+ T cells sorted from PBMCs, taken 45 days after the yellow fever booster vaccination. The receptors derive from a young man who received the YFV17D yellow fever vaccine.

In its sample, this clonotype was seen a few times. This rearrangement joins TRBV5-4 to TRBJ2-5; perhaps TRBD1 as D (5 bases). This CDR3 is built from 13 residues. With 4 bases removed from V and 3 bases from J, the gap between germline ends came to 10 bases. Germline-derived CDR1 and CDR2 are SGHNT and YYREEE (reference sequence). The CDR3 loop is CASSRTSEETQYF. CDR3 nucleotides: TGTGCCAGCAGCAGGACATCCGAAGAGACCCAGTACTTC.

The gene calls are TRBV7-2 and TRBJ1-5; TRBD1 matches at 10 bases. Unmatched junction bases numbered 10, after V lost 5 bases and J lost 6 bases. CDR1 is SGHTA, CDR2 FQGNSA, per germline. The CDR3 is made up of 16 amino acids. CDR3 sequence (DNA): TGTGCCAGCAGCCCCTCCGGGACAGGGGTCGGTCAGCCCCAGCATTTT. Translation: CASSPSGTGVGQPQHF.

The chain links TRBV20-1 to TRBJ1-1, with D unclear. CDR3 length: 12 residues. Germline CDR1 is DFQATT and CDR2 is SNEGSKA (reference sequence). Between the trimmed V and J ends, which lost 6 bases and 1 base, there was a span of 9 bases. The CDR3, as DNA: TGCAGTGCACTCCCGGGGAACACTGAAGCTTTCTTT. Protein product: CSALPGNTEAFF.

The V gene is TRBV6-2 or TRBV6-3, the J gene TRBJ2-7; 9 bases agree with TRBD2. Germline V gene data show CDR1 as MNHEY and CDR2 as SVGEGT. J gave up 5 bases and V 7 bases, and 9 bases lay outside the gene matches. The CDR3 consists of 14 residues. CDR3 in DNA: TGTGCCAGCACCCAGGTGGGACTAGCCCACGAGCAGTACTTC. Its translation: CASTQVGLAHEQYF.

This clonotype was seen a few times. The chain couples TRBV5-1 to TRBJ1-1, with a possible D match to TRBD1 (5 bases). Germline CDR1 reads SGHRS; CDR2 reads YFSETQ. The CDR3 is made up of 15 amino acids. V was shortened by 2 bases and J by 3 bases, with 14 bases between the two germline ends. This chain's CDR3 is CASSFVGRGDTEAFF. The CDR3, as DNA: TGCGCCAGCAGCTTTGTCGGGAGGGGTGACACTGAAGCTTTCTTT. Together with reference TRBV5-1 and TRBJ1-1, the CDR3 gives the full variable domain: KAGVTQTPRYLIKTRGQQVTLSCSPISGHRSVSWYQQTPGQGLQFLFEYFSETQRNKGNFPGRFSGRQFSNSRSEMNVSTLELGDSALYLCASSFVGRGDTEAFFGQGTRLTVV.

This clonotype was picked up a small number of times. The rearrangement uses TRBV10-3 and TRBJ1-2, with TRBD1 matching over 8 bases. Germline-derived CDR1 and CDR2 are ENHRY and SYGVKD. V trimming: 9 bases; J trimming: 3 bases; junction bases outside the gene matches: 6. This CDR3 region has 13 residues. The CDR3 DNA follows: TGTGCCATGGCAGGGGGCACGGACTATGGCTACACCTTC. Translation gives CAMAGGTDYGYTF.